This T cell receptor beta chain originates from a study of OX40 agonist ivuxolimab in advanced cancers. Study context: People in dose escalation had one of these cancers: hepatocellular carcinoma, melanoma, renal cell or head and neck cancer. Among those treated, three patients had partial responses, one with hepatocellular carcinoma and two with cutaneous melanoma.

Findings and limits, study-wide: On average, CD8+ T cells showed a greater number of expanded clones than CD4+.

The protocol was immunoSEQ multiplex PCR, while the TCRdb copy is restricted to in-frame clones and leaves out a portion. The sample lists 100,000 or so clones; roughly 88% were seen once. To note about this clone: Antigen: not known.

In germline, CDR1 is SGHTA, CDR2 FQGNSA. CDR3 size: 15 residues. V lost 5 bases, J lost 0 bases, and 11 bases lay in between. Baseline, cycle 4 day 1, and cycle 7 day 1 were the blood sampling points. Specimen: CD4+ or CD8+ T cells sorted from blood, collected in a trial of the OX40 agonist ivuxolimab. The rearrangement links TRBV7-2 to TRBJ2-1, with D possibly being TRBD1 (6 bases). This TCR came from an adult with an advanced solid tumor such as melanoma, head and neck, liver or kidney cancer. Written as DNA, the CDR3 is TGTGCCAGCAGCAGTGACAGGAGCTCCTACAATGAGCAGTTCTTC. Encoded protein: CASSSDRSSYNEQFF. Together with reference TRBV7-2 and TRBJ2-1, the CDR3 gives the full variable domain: GAGVSQSPSNKVTEKGKDVELRCDPISGHTALYWYRQSLGQGLEFLIYFQGNSAPDKSGLPSDRFSAERTGGSVSTLTIQRTQQEDSAVYLCASSSDRSSYNEQFFGPGTRLTVL.